This TCR beta chain was captured in a study of sequential checkpoint blockade in melanoma. Overall study: Arm A got nivolumab then ipilimumab; arm B the reverse, 1:1.

TCRdb's table, derived via immunoSEQ multiplex PCR, lists solely in-frame clones and lacks some. The top ten hold 9.5% to 12% of the sample, which has approximately 15,000 clones, roughly 70% seen once. The treatment here: randomized to nivolumab then ipilimumab (arm A) or the reverse (arm B). DNA-damaging chemotherapy had not been given to any patient beforehand. From thawed PBMCs, live CD3+CD8+ cells negative for CD19 and CD56 were sorted. The CDR3 contains 16 residues. This TCR was sampled from a human donor with melanoma. The source material was CD8+ T cells sorted from blood (inferred from file names), sampled from a patient given nivolumab and ipilimumab in sequence. The chain couples TRBV21-1 to TRBJ2-7; TRBD1 reflects the table's D call only, with no check against the DNA. TRBV21-1 is a pseudogene segment. The CDR3 is CASSKDLGQGAYEQYF. Here the CDR3 DNA reads TGTGCCAGCAGCAAAGATCTGGGACAGGGGGCCTACGAGCAGTACTTC.